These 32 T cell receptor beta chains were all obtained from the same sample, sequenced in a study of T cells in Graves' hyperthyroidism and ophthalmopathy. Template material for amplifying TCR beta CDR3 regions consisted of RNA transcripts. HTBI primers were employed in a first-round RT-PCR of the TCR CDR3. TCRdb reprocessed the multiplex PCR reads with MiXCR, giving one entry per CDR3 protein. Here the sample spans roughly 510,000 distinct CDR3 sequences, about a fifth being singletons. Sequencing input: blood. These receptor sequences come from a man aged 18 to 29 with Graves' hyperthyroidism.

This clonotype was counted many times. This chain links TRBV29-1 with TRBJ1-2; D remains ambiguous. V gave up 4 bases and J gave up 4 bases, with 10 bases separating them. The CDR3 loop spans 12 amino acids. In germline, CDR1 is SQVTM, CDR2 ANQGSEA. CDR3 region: CSVGETSYGYTF. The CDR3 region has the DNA TGCAGCGTTGGGGAGACGTCCTATGGCTACACCTTC.

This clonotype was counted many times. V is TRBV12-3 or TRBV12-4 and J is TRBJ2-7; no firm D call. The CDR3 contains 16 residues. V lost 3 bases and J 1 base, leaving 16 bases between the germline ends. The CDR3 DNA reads TGTGCCAGCAGTTTCGGGTTGGACCTCTCATCCTACGAGCAGTACTTC. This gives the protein CASSFGLDLSSYEQYF.

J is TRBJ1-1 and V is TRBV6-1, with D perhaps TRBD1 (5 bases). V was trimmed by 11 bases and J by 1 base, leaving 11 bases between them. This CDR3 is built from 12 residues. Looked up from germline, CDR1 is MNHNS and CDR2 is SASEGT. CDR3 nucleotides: TGTGCCGGGGGGGAAGAGAACACTGAAGCTTTCTTT. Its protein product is CAGGEENTEAFF.

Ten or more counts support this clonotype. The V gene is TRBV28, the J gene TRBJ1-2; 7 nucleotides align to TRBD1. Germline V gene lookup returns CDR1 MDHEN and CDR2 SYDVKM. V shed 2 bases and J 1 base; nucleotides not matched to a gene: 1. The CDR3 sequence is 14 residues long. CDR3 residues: CASSLRDSNYGYTF. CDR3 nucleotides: TGTGCCAGCAGTTTACGGGACAGTAACTATGGCTACACCTTC.

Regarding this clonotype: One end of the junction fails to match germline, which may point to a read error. CDR3 amino acids: CASTEGETEASF. The CDR3 DNA follows: TGTGCCAGCACCGAGGGGGAAACTGAAGCTTCCTTT. The chain has TRBV12-3 or TRBV12-4 and TRBJ1-1, with D possibly TRBD1 on 6 matching bases. This CDR3 has 12 amino acids.

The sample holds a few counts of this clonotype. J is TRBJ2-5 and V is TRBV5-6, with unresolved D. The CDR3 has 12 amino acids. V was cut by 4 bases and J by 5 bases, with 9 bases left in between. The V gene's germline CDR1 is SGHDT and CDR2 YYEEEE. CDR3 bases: TGTGCCAGCAGCCAGTCGCGGGAGACCCAGTACTTC. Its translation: CASSQSRETQYF. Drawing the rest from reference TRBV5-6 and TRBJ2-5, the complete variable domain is DAGVTQSPTHLIKTRGQQVTLRCSPKSGHDTVSWYQQALGQGPQFIFQYYEEEERQRGNFPDRFSGHQFPNYSSELNVNALLLGDSALYLCASSQSRETQYFGPGTRLLVL.

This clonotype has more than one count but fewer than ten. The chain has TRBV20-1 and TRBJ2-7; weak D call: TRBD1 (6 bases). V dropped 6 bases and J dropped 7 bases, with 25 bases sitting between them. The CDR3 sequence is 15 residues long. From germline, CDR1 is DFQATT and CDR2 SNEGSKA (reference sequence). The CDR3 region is CSAVLTGRGMGEQYF. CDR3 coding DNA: TGCAGTGCCGTCTTGACAGGAAGGGGGATGGGGGAGCAGTACTTC.

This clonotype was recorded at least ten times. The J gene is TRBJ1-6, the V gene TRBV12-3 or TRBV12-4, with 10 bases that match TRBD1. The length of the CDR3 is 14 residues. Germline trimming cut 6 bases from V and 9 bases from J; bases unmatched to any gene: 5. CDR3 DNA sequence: TGTGCCAGCAGCCCGACAGGGGGCGGTTCACCCCTCCACTTT. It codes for CASSPTGGGSPLHF.

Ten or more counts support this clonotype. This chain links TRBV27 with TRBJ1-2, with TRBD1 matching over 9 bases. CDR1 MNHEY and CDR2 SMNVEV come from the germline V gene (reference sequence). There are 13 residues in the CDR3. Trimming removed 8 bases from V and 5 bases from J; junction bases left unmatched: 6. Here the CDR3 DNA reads TGTGCCAGCTCCGACAGGGGGATGTATGGCTACACCTTC. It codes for CASSDRGMYGYTF.

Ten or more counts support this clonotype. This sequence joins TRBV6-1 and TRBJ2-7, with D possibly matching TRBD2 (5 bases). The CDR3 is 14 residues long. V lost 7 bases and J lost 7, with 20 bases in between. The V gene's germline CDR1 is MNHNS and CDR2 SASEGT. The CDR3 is CASIDTVRTGEQYF. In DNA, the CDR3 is TGTGCCAGCATTGACACCGTCCGGACTGGAGAGCAGTACTTC.

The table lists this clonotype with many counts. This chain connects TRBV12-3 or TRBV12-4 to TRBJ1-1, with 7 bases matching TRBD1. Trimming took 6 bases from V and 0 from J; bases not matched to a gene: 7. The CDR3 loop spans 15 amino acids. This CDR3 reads CASSGGQQLNTEAFF. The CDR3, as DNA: TGTGCCAGCAGCGGGGGACAGCAGTTGAACACTGAAGCTTTCTTT.

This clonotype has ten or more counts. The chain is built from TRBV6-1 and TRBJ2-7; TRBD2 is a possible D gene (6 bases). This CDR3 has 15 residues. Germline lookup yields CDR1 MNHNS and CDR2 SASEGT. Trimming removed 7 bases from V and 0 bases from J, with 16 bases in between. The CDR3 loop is CASKQGTGGSYEQYF. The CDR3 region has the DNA TGTGCCAGCAAACAAGGGACTGGTGGCTCCTACGAGCAGTACTTC.

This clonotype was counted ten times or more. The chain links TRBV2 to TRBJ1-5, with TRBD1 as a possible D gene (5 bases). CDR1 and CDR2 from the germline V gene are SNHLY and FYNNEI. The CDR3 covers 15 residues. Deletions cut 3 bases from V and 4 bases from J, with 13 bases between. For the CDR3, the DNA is TGTGCCAGCAGTGAGGAGGGGCGGAAAAATCAGCCCCAGCATTTT. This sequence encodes CASSEEGRKNQPQHF.

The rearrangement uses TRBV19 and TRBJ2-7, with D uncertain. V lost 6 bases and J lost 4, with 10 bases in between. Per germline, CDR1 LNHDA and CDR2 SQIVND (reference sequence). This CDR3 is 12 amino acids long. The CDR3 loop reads CASSTPGYEQYF. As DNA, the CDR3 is TGTGCCAGTAGCACTCCGGGTTACGAGCAGTACTTC.

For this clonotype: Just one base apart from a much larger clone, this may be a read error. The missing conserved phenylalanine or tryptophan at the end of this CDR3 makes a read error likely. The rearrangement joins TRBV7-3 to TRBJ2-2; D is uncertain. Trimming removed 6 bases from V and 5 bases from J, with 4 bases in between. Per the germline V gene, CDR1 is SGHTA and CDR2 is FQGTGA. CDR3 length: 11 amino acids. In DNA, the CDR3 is TGTGCCAGCAGTCAGACCGGGGAGCTGTTTTTA. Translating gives CASSQTGELFL.

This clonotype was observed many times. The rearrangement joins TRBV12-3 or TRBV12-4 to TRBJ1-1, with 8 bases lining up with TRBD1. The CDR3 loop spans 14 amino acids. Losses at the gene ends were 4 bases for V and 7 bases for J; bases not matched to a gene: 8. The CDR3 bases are TGTGCCAGCAGTTCCGGACAGGGTAGTGTTGAAGCTTTCTTT. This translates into CASSSGQGSVEAFF.

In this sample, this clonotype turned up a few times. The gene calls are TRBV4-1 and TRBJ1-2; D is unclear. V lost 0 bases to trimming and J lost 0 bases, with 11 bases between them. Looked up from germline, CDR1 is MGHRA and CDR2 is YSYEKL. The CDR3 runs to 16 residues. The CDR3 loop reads CASSQDRRIANYGYTF. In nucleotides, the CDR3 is TGCGCCAGCAGCCAAGATCGCAGGATAGCTAACTATGGCTACACCTTC.

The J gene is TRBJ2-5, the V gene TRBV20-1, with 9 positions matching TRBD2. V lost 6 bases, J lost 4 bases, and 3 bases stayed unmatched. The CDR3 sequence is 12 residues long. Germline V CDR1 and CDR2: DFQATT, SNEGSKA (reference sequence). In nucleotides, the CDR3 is TGCAGTGCGGCGGGGGGGCGAGAGACCCAGTACTTC. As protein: CSAAGGRETQYF.

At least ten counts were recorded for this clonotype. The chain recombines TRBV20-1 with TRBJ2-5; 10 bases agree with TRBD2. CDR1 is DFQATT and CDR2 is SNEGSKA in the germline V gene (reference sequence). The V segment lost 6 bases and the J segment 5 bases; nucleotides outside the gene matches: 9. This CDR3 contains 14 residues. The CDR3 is CSALSGGAEETQYF. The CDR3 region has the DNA TGCAGTGCCTTAAGCGGGGGGGCCGAGGAGACCCAGTACTTC.

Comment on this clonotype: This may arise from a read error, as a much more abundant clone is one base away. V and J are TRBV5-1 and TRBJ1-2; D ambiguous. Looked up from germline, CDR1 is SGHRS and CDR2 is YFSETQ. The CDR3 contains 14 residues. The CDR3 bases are TGCACCAGCAGCTCACAGAGACCCAACTATGGCTACACCTTC. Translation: CTSSSQRPNYGYTF. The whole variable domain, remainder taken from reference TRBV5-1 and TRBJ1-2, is KAGVTQTPRYLIKTRGQQVTLSCSPISGHRSVSWYQQTPGQGLQFLFEYFSETQRNKGNFPGRFSGRQFSNSRSEMNVSTLELGDSALYLCTSSSQRPNYGYTFGSGTRLTVV.

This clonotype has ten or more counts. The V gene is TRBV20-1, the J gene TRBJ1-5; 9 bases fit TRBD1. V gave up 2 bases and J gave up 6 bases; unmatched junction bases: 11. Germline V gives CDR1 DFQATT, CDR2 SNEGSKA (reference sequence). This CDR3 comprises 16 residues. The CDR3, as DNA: TGCAGTGCTAGACAATTTCCTACAGGGGGCCGTCAGCCCCAGCATTTT. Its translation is CSARQFPTGGRQPQHF.

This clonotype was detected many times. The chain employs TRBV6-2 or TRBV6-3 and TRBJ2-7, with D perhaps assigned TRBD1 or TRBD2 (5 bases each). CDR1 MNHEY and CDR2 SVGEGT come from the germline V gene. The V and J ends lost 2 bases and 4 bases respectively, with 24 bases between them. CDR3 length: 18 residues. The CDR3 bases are TGTGCCAGCAGTTACGCAACGCCGGGACCCCAGAGGGCTTACGAGCAGTACTTC. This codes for CASSYATPGPQRAYEQYF.

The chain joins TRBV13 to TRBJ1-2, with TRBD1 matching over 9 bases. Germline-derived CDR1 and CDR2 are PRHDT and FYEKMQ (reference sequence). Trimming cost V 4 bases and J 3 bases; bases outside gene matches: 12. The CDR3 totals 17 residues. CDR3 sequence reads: CASSSLIRTGEDYGYTF. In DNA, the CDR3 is TGTGCCAGCAGCTCCCTAATTCGGACAGGGGAGGACTATGGCTACACCTTC.

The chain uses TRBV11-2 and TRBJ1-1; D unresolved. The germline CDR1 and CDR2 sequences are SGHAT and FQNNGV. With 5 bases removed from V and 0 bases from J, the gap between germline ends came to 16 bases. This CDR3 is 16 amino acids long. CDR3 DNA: TGTGCCAGCAGCCCGCGGACGGGAAACTTGAACACTGAAGCTTTCTTT. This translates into CASSPRTGNLNTEAFF.

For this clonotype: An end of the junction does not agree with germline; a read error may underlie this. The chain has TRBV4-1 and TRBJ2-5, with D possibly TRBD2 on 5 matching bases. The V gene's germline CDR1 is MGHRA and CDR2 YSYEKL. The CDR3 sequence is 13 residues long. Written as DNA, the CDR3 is TGTGCCAGCAGCCAAGAAAGCGGAGAGACCCAGTACTTC. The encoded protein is CASSQESGETQYF.

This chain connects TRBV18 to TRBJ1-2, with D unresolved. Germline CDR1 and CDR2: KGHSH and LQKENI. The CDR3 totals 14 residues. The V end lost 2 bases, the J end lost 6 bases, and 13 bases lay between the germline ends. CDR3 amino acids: CASSPVPTPDGYTF. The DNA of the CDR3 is TGTGCCAGCTCACCAGTTCCCACCCCGGATGGCTACACCTTC. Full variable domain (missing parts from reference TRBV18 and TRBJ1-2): NAGVMQNPRHLVRRRGQEARLRCSPMKGHSHVYWYRQLPEEGLKFMVYLQKENIIDESGMPKERFSAEFPKEGPSILRIQQVVRGDSAAYFCASSPVPTPDGYTFGSGTRLTVV.

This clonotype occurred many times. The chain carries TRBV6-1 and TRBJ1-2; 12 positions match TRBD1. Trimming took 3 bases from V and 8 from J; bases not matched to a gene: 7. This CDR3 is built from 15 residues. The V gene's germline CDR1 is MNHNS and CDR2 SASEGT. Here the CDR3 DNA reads TGTGCCAGCAGTGAGTGGGACAGGGGGCAGTACGGCTACACCTTC. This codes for CASSEWDRGQYGYTF.

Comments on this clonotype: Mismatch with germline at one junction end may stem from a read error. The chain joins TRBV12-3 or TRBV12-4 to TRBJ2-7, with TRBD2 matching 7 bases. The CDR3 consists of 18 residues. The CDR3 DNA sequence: TGTGCCAGCAGTTTAGACTTAGGCGGACTAGTTGACTCCTACGATCAGTACTTC. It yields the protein CASSLDLGGLVDSYDQYF.

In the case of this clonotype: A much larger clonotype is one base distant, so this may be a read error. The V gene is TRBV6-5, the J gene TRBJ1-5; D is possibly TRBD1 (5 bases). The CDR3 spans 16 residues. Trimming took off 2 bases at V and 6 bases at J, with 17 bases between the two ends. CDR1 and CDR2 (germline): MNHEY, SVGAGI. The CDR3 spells CASSYRSPRAIQPQHF. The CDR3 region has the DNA TGTGCCAGCAGTTACCGATCGCCCAGGGCCATTCAGCCCCAGCATTTT.

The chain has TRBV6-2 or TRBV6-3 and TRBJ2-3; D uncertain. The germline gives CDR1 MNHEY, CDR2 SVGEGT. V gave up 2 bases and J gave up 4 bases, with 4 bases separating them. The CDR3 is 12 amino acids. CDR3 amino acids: CASSYQADTQYF. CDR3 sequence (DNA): TGTGCCAGCAGTTACCAGGCAGATACGCAGTATTTT.

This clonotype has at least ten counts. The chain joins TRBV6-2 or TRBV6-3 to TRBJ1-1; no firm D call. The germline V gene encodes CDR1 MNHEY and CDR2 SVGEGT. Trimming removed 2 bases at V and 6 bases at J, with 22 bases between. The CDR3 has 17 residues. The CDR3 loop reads CASSYSLDSELRPEAFF. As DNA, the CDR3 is TGTGCCAGCAGTTACAGTCTGGACTCTGAATTGCGCCCTGAAGCTTTCTTT.

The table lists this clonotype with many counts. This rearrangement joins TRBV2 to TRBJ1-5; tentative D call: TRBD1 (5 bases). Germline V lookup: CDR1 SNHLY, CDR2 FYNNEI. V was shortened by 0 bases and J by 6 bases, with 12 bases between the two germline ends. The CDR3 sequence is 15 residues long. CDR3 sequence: CASSEAPGLGQPQHF. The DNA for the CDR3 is TGTGCCAGCAGTGAAGCGCCAGGGCTAGGTCAGCCCCAGCATTTT. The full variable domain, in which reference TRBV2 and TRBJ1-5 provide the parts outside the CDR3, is EPEVTQTPSHQVTQMGQEVILRCVPISNHLYFYWYRQILGQKVEFLVSFYNNEISEKSEIFDDQFSVERPDGSNFTLKIRSTKLEDSAMYFCASSEAPGLGQPQHFGDGTRLSIL.